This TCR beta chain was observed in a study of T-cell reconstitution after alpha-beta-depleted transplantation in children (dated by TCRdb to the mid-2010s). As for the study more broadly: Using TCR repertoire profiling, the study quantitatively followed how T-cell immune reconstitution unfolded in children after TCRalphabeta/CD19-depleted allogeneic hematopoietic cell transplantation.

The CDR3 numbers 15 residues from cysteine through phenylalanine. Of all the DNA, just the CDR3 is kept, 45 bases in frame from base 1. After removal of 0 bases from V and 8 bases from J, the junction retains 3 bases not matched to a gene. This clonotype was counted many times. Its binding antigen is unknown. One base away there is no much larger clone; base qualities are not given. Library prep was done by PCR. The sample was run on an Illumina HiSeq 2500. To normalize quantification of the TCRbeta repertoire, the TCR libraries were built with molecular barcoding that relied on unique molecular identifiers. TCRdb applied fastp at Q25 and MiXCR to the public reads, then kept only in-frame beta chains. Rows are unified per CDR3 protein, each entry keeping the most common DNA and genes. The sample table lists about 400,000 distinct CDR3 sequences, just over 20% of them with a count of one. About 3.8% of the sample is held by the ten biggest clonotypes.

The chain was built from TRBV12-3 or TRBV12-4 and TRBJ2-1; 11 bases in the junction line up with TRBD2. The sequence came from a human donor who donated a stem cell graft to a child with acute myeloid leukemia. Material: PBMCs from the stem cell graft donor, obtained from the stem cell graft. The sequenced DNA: TGTGCCAGCAGTTTAGCGACTAGCGGGACCGATGAGCAGTTCTTC. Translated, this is CASSLATSGTDEQFF.